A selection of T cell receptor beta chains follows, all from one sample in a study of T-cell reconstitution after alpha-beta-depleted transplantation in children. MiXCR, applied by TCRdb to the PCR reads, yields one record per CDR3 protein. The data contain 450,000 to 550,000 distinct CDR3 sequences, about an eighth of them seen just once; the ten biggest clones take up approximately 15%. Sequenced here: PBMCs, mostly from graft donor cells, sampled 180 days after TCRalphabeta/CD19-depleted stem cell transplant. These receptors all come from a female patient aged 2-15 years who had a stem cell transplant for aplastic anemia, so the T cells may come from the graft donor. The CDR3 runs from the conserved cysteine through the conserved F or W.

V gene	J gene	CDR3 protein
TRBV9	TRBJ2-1	CASSVGPVVGNYNEQFF
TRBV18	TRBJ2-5	CASSLNQGQRETQYF
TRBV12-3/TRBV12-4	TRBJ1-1	CASSPDQVGTEAFF
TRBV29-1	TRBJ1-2	CSVGILGGSYGYTF
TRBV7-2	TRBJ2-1	CASSRGSSVYNEQFF
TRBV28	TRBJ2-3	CASSIPLAYTDTQYF
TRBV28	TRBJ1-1	CASTPWEGLGTEAFF
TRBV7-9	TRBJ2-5	CASSPRPGQETQYF
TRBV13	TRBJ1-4	CASSPGQATNEKLFF
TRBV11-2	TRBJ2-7	CASSLDPGTLWGIEQYF
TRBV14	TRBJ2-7	CASSLHRYEQYF
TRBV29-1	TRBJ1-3	CSAHRGLGGNTIYF
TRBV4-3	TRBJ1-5	CASSQDLQGGYYSNQPQHF
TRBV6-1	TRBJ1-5	CASSDRQGVYQPQHF
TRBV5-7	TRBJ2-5	CASSTGLAGVHETQYF
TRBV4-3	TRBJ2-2	CASSQDAPGLAGVITGELFF
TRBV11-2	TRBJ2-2	CASSSFLQPGLASTGELFF
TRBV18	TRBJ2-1	CASSPPGEQFF
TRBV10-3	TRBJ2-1	CAISDRDRVNEQFF
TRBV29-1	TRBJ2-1	CSVYRGYNEQFF
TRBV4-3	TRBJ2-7	CASSQDSGGRGFYEQYF
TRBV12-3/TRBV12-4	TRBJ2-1	CASSGDSRQGSYNEQFF
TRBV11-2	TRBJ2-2	CASSFGFKAGTNTGELFF
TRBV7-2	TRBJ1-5	CASSLLQGDQPQHF
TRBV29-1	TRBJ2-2	CSVEKLGSPRAGELFF
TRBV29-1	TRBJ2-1	CSVHALSGGAYNEQFF
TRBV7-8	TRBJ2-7	CASSLARFLAGGGYEQYF
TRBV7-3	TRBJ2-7	CASSPSRVSSYEQYF
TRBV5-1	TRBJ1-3	CASSLTDLRGNTIYF
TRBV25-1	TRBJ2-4	CASREGGAAKNIQYF
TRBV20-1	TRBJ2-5	CSARVFGQVLETQYF
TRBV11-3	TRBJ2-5	CASSFTPREETQYF
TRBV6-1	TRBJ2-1	CASSPLVSSYNEQFF
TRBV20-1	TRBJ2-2	CSARLAGTTGELFF
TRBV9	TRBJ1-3	CASSPQGQGTGNTIYF
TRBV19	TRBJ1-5	CASSKRNQPQHF
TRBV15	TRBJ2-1	CATSRGGSGGDEQFF
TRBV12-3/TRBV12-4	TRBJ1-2	CASSRDRAGGYTF
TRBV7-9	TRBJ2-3	CASSFTEFTDTQYF
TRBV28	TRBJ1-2	CASTWESGYTF
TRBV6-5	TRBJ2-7	CASSSLGLSYEQYF
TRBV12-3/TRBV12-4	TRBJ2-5	CASSWTGLGETQYF
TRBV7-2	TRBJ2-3	CASSPLTLADPPDTQYF
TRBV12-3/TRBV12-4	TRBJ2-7	CASSLSGAFYEQYF
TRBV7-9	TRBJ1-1	CASSLFSSGGRGTEAFF
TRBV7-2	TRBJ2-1	CASSPQRNEQFF
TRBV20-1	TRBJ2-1	CSARASGLAGLYNEQFF
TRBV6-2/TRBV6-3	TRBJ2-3	CASRSGGRSTDTQYF
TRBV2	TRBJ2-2	CASTAVSTGELFF
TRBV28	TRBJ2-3	CASSPRDNRGDTQYF
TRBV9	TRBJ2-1	CASSVTGHYNEQFF
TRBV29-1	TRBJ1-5	CSVEEDRGRNQPQHF
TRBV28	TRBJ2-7	CASSSRDTYEQYF
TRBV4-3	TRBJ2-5	CASSQDRSTRWETQYF
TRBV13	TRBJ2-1	CASSLNPGWSYNEQFF